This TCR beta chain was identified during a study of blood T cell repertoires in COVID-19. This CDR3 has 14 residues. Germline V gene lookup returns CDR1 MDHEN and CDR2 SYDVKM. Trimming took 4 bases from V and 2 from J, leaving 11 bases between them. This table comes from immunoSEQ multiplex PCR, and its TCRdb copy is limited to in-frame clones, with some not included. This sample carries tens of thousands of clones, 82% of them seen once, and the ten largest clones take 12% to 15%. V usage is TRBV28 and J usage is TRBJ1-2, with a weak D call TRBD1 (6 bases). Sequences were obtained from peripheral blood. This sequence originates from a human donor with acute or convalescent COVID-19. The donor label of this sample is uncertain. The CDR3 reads CASSSADRNYGYTF. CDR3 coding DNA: TGTGCCAGCAGTTCCGCCGACAGGAACTATGGCTACACCTTC.